These 5 T cell receptor beta chains originate from one sample sequenced in a study of blood T cell repertoires in COVID-19. The data were produced by immunoSEQ multiplex PCR, yet TCRdb's version contains in-frame clones alone and is incomplete. The top ten clones hold around 4% of a sample with a few hundred thousand clones, around 80% of them seen once. Input material: peripheral blood. The receptors come from a man aged 55 to 70 with acute or convalescent COVID-19.

This chain joins TRBV6-2 or TRBV6-3 and TRBJ1-3; D might be TRBD1 (6 bases). The germline CDR1 and CDR2 sequences are MNHEY and SVGEGT. This CDR3 has 16 residues. V dropped 6 bases and J dropped 0 bases, with 15 bases sitting between them. In DNA, the CDR3 is TGTGCCAGCAGCCCTTTGGGGGCGATCTCTGGAAACACCATATATTTT. Translation: CASSPLGAISGNTIYF.

The chain employs TRBV4-1 and TRBJ1-1, with D perhaps matching TRBD1 (6 bases). CDR1 is MGHRA, CDR2 YSYEKL, per germline. This CDR3 spans 13 amino acids. The V and J ends lost 6 bases and 3 bases respectively, with 11 bases between them. Here the CDR3 reads CASRRGGDTEAFF. The DNA for the CDR3 is TGCGCCAGCAGGAGGGGGGGGGACACTGAAGCTTTCTTT.

The V call is TRBV30, the J call TRBJ2-1; TRBD2 agrees at 7 bases. The J segment lost 4 bases and the V segment lost 0 bases, leaving 9 bases of the junction unmatched. The germline V gene encodes CDR1 GTSNPN and CDR2 SVGIG (reference sequence). This CDR3 is built from 16 residues. The CDR3, as DNA: TGTGCCTGGAGTGTATTGGGCGGGGGACCTTACAATGAGCAGTTCTTC. It codes for CAWSVLGGGPYNEQFF.

The chain has TRBV5-1 and TRBJ2-5, with 7 bases identical to TRBD2. CDR3 size: 16 residues. Germline V gives CDR1 SGHRS, CDR2 YFSETQ. The J segment lost 4 bases and the V segment lost 4 bases, leaving 13 bases of the junction unmatched. The CDR3 sequence is CASSLSQSGARETQYF. As DNA, the CDR3 is TGCGCCAGCAGCCTTTCCCAAAGCGGGGCAAGAGAGACCCAGTACTTC.

V gene TRBV28 combines with J gene TRBJ2-3; 7 bases map to TRBD2. V was pared by 11 bases and J by 3 bases, with 5 bases of the junction left unmatched. This CDR3 is 12 amino acids long. Germline V gives CDR1 MDHEN, CDR2 SYDVKM. CDR3 residues: CAHGGSTDTQYF. The CDR3 bases are TGTGCCCACGGGGGGTCTACAGATACGCAGTATTTT.